This T cell receptor beta chain stems from a study of shared clonotypes between healthy human individuals (dated by TCRdb to 2018 to 2020). With respect to the entire study: A couple of women and a few men aged 18 to 49 years were included in the cohort. Leukapheresis yielded between about 0.85 and 10 billion PBMCs per donor. To estimate repertoire size and how much clonotypes are shared between individuals, the study performed deep sequencing of blood TCR repertoires from 4 to 6 healthy adults. Different laboratories and diverse techniques were used to prepare libraries and sequence TCR repertoires, to increase sequencing depth and limit assay-specific biases. For each donor, CD4 naive and CD4 memory were each given three plates, CD8 naive was given two plates, and CD8 memory was given one plate.

Relative to germline, V is 7 bases shorter and J is 4 bases shorter, with 17 bases between their ends. CDR1 WSHSY and CDR2 SAAADI were looked up in the germline V gene. The CDR3, from cysteine to phenylalanine, totals 15 residues. Only CDR3 DNA is held: 45 bases, read in frame from base 1. Healthy HIV-negative adults with no recently reported acute infections or vaccinations were included as donors. All donors were Caucasian adults living in Nashville, Tennessee, USA. CD4+ T cells were enriched by magnetic negative selection, after which naive cells were positively selected on CD45RA and the negative fraction was taken as the memory subset. Blood was collected by leukapheresis, and PBMCs were isolated by Ficoll-Histopaque density gradient centrifugation and then cryopreserved in liquid nitrogen vapor phase. Analytical flow cytometry was used to check the purity and quantity of every magnetically sorted T cell population. Genomic DNA was isolated from each sorted fraction and quantified by UV absorbance on a Nanodrop 2000c.

Beyond this particular receptor, the publication reports: Because the study included only a small number of donors, the genetic and exposure-history diversity represented was limited. Across a few donors, about 5.2% of naive CD4, 3% to 4% of naive CD8, approximately 2.5% of memory CD4, and 0.4% of memory CD8 clonotypes were shared. Clonotypes shared by all four sorted-subset donors showed higher generation probabilities than non-shared clonotypes. Sampling was restricted to blood, and TCR repertoires in tissues likely differ from the TCR repertoires found in blood. Naive subsets generally had larger estimated clonotype richness than memory subsets. Rarefaction of sorted-subset datasets indicated incomplete sequencing despite the large sequencing depth. Pairwise subsampling led to the expectation that sequencing depth would affect the degree of clonotype sharing among donors.

Using the deep immunoSEQ assay, TCR CDR3 regions were amplified from genomic DNA by multiplex PCR. Extracted genomic DNA from each cell subset was spread evenly across all wells of several immunoSEQ 96-well plates, with each plate serving as a replicate. For sorted subsets, approximately 200 ng of genomic DNA, equivalent to tens of thousands of T cell genomes, went into each replicate PCR. Purified libraries were measured with a Qubit 3.0 fluorometer, size-checked on a Bioanalyzer 2100, and measured again with the KAPA Library Quantification kit. Every immunoSEQ 96-well plate was sequenced on a dedicated single-read 150-cycle Illumina NextSeq 550 flow cell. The authors' pipeline ran thus. The immunoSEQ output contained only junctional sequences without quality scores, so filtering could not match that applied to full-length reads. Sequences were annotated with PyIR, a Python wrapper for IgBLAST v1.9, and V/J genes and CDR3 were assigned using IMGT germline references. Reads were removed for weak V/J assignments (E-value above 1e-6), missing CDR3, stop codons, out-of-frame junctions, or ambiguous translated residues. V3J clonotypes were defined as sequences sharing the same inferred V gene, J gene, and CDR3 amino acid sequence. Percentage overlap between repertoires was computed as shared unique clonotypes divided by the size of the smaller repertoire. Three approaches were used to assess repertoire richness: RTK rarefaction, the Chao1 estimator, and Recon v2.1 estimates of unobserved clonotypes. Generation probabilities were computed with OLGA for all TCRbeta clonotypes obtained by the gDNA method from four donors. Not all clones reach the TCRdb copy of this immuneACCESS table, which keeps in-frame sequences only. Checked studies attribute under half of the gap to unresolved V genes and leave the rest unexplained. V and J calls and clone size come straight from that table; D and trimming were deduced from the DNA. The sample table contains 2 million to 2.5 million clones; only one count was recorded for under 97% of them. Over 0.1% of the sample rests with the top ten.

Concerning this clone itself: Its cognate antigen has yet to be identified. No base-level quality is on record; no much larger clone is a single base apart.

The rearranged chain carries TRBV10-2 and TRBJ1-5; TRBD1 is a weak D gene call, 6 bases matching. Source material: naive CD4+ T cells sorted from blood. This specimen's cell subset or site label, per the study, means: CD45RA+ positively selected. This receptor was obtained from a man aged 18 to 30 in good health. The nucleotide sequence reads TGCGCCAGCAAGTCAGAGGACAGTCAAAATCAGCCCCAGCATTTT. Translation gives CASKSEDSQNQPQHF.